This entry concerns a single T cell receptor (beta chain). Its matching antigen is unknown. This specimen comes from a study of CD8+CD57+ T cells in acquired aplastic anemia. Study at large: Sorted cells (CD4+ and CD8+) yielded DNA amounts that averaged 3.2 ug. Overall study results and limits: Overlap between patients and controls comprised 25 to 35 CD8+ CDR3 sequences.

Using genomic DNA as the template, TCR beta VDJ and CDR3 profiling was carried out. TCRdb reprocessed the reads with MiXCR, giving one entry per CDR3 protein. The sample records around 68,000 distinct CDR3 sequences, roughly half being singletons. The V and J ends lost 2 bases and 4 bases respectively, with 11 bases between them. This CDR3 is built from 14 residues. Germline CDR1 and CDR2: ENHRY and SYGVKD. The TCR was taken from a human donor in good health, serving as a control. The chain couples TRBV10-3 to TRBJ1-2, with a weak D call TRBD1 (6 bases). The sample was sorted CD4+, CD8+, or CD8+CD57+ T cells (not recorded which) from PBMCs. The CDR3 bases are TGTGCCATCAGTGAGCGACAGGACTTCTATGGCTACACCTTC. Protein: CAISERQDFYGYTF.